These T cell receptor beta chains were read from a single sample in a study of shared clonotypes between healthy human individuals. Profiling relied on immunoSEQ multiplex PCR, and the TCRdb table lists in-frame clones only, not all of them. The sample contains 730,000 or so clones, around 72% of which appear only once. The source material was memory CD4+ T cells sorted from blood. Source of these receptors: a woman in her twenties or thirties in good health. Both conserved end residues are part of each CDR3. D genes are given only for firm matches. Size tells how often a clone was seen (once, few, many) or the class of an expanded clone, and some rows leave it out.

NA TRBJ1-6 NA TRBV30 CAWNGPGSYSPLHF TGTGCCTGGAATGGTCCAGGGTCTTATTCACCCCTCCACTTT
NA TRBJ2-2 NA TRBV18 CASSPLSARGASDGELFF TGTGCCAGCTCACCCTTATCTGCGAGAGGGGCCTCGGACGGGGAGCTGTTTTTT
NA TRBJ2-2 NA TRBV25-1 CASNSPAGGELFF TGTGCCAGCAACTCCCCCGCCGGGGGGGAGCTGTTTTTT
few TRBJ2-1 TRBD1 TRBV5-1 CASSLGTGDNEQFF TGCGCCAGCAGCTTGGGGACAGGAGACAATGAGCAGTTCTTC
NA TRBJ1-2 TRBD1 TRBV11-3 CASSSTGGNGYTF TGTGCCAGCAGCTCGACAGGGGGCAATGGCTACACCTTC
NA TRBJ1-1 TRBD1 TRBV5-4 CASSRGGRNTEAFF TGTGCCAGCAGCCGAGGGGGCAGGAACACTGAAGCTTTCTTT
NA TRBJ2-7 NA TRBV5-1 CASSPDNHYEQYF TGCGCCAGCAGCCCCGACAATCACTACGAGCAGTACTTC
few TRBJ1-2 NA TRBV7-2 CASSFLMDVSYTF TGTGCCAGCAGCTTTCTTATGGACGTTTCCTACACCTTC
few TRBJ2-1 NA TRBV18 CASSYSQGTYNEQFF TGTGCCAGCTCATATAGTCAGGGCACCTACAATGAGCAGTTCTTC
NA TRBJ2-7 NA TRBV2 CASKEGTYEQYF TGTGCCAGCAAGGAGGGGACCTACGAGCAGTACTTC
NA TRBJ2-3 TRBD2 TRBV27 CASSSPSASGSTQYF TGTGCCAGCAGTTCCCCCTCGGCTAGCGGGAGCACGCAGTATTTT
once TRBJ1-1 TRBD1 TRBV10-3 CATSDRVLVNTEAFF TGTGCCACCTCAGACAGGGTGTTGGTGAACACTGAAGCTTTCTTT
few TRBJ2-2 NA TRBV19 CASSMLLDSNTGELFF TGTGCCAGTAGTATGCTCCTTGACAGCAACACCGGGGAGCTGTTTTTT
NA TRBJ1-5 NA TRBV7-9 CASSLGTRLSEGNQPQHF TGTGCCAGCAGCTTGGGGACACGACTAAGTGAGGGCAATCAGCCCCAGCATTTT
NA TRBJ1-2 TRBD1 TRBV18 CASSPGRGHDYGYTF TGTGCCAGCTCACCAGGGAGGGGGCATGACTATGGCTACACCTTC
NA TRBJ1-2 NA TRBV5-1 CASSLEVSRVGYTF TGCGCCAGCAGCTTGGAAGTCAGCAGGGTTGGCTACACCTTC
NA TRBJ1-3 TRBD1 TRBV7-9 CASSAQTGSFRYPGNTIYF TGTGCCAGCAGCGCTCAGACAGGGTCGTTCCGCTATCCTGGAAACACCATATATTTT
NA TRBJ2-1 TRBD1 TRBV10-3 CAISERQGSYNEQFF TGTGCCATCAGTGAGCGACAGGGCTCCTACAATGAGCAGTTCTTC
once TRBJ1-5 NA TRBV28 CASSLYGFGNQPQHF TGTGCCAGCAGTTTATACGGATTTGGGAATCAGCCCCAGCATTTT
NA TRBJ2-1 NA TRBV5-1 CASSLASIRGYNEQFF TGCGCCAGCAGCTTGGCTTCTATCCGGGGGTACAATGAGCAGTTCTTC
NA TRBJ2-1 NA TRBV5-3 CARSPETGDNEQFF TGTGCCAGAAGCCCCGAGACTGGGGACAATGAGCAGTTCTTC
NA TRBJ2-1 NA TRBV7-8 CASSLAGGTSYNEQFF TGTGCCAGCAGCTTAGCTGGGGGCACATCCTACAATGAGCAGTTCTTC
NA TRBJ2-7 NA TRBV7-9 CASSFFMGAGTSYEQYF TGTGCCAGCAGCTTTTTTATGGGGGCCGGGACTTCCTACGAGCAGTACTTC
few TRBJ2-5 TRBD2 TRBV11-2 CASTKVREEETQYF TGTGCCAGCACCAAAGTACGGGAGGAAGAGACCCAGTACTTC
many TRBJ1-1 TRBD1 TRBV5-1 CASSPAWTGVAFF TGCGCCAGCAGCCCAGCCTGGACAGGGGTGGCTTTCTTT
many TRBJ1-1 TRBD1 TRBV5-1 CASSFQGANTEAFF TGCGCCAGCAGCTTCCAGGGGGCGAACACTGAAGCTTTCTTT
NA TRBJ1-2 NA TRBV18 CASSPLDRAYGYTF TGTGCCAGCTCACCACTGGACAGAGCCTATGGCTACACCTTC
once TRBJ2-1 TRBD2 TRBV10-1 CASSKGGRALDNEQFF TGCGCCAGCAGCAAGGGCGGGAGGGCTTTAGACAATGAGCAGTTCTTC
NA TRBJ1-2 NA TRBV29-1 CSGWDTLSDGYTF TGCAGCGGCTGGGACACCCTGTCGGATGGCTACACCTTC
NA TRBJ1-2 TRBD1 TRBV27 CASSLLVQGATNYGYTF TGTGCCAGCAGTTTATTGGTACAGGGGGCCACTAACTATGGCTACACCTTC
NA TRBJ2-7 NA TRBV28 CASSHALRVGGEQYF TGTGCCAGCAGCCATGCCTTACGGGTTGGCGGGGAGCAGTACTTC
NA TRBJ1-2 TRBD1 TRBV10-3 CAISGGIYGYTF TGTGCCATCTCAGGGGGCATCTATGGCTACACCTTC
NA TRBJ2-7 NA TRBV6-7 CASSFSVPYEQYF TGTGCCAGCAGTTTCTCAGTTCCCTACGAGCAGTACTTC
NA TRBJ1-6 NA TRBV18 CASSPRGERSSPLHF TGTGCCAGCTCACCTCGGGGGGAACGTTCTTCACCCCTCCACTTT
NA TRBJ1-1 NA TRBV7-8 CASRFSGGTRTEAFF TGTGCCAGCAGGTTTTCTGGAGGGACGCGAACTGAAGCTTTCTTT
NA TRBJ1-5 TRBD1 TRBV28 CASTPAPTGGQPQHF TGTGCCAGCACCCCGGCCCCGACAGGGGGTCAGCCCCAGCATTTT
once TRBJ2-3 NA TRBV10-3 CAIKPGREYEDTQYF TGTGCCATCAAACCGGGGCGCGAGTATGAAGATACGCAGTATTTT
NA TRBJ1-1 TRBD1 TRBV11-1 CASSLDREPFF TGTGCCAGCAGCTTGGACAGGGAACCTTTCTTT
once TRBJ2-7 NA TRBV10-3 CAIRPRGSEEHEQYF TGTGCCATCAGGCCCAGGGGCTCCGAGGAGCACGAGCAGTACTTC
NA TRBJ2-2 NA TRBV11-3 CASSSPHGTGELFF TGTGCCAGCAGCTCGCCCCATGGGACCGGGGAGCTGTTTTTT
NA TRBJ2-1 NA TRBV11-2 CASTPTPSSFSYNEQFF TGTGCCAGCACCCCTACCCCTTCTTCCTTCTCCTACAATGAGCAGTTCTTC